The clone carrying this TCR beta chain was detected once. The data derive from a study of blood T cell repertoires in COVID-19. Study summary: Donors in the United States, Italy and Spain gave samples during acute or convalescent COVID-19. From T cells, B-cell-depleted T cells, or PBMCs came the material, which was cDNA or gDNA.

Original processing methods: From reference gene primer amplification, estimates of nucleated cell counts were derived. The assay was immunoSEQ multiplex PCR, and TCRdb's table has in-frame clones only and misses some. V, J and clone size are those of that table, while D and trimming were read from the DNA. The sample has about 140,000 clones, around 80% seen once; the top ten hold around 2.1%. This CDR3 spans 15 amino acids. Losses at the gene ends were 0 bases for V and 6 bases for J; bases not matched to a gene: 8. Germline V lookup: CDR1 SGDLS, CDR2 YYNGEE. The source material was peripheral blood. This TCR was sampled from a woman aged 55-75 years with acute or convalescent COVID-19. The gene calls are TRBV9 and TRBJ1-2; 7 bases agree with TRBD1. CDR3 sequence reads: CASSVEDRRRHGYTF. The CDR3 DNA reads TGTGCCAGCAGCGTAGAGGACAGGCGCCGGCATGGCTACACCTTC. Full variable domain (outside the CDR3, taken from reference TRBV9 and TRBJ1-2): DSGVTQTPKHLITATGQRVTLRCSPRSGDLSVYWYQQSLDQGLQFLIQYYNGEERAKGNILERFSAQQFPDLHSELNLSSLELGDSALYFCASSVEDRRRHGYTFGSGTRLTVV.